The 6 T cell receptor beta chains reported below all come from one sample, sequenced in a study of blood T cell repertoires in COVID-19 (dated by TCRdb to 2020 to 2021). Libraries were prepared through the immunoSEQ multiplex PCR assay. Not all clones reach the TCRdb copy of this immuneACCESS table, which keeps in-frame sequences only. Checked studies attribute under half of the gap to unresolved V genes and leave the rest unexplained. The sample records 75,000 to 80,000 clones, more than 80% of which are singletons. The ten top clones hold over 15% of the sample. What was sequenced was peripheral blood. These receptor sequences come from an older woman with acute or convalescent COVID-19.

This clone occurred a few times. V gene TRBV19 combines with J gene TRBJ1-1; tentative D call: TRBD1 (5 bases). Trimming left V 3 bases short and J 5 bases short, with 10 bases between. CDR3 length equals 13 residues. Germline-derived CDR1 and CDR2 are LNHDA and SQIVND (reference sequence). The CDR3 is CASSIDQGTEAFF. In DNA form, the CDR3 reads TGTGCCAGTAGTATCGATCAGGGAACTGAAGCTTTCTTT.

The chain has TRBV3-1 (or the pseudogene TRBV3-2) and TRBJ1-5, with no clear D. Germline lookup yields CDR1 LGHDT and CDR2 YNNKEL (reference sequence). CDR3 size: 13 residues. With 1 base removed from V and 4 bases from J, the gap between germline ends came to 5 bases. CDR3 DNA sequence: TGTGCCAGCAGCCAAGGAGGGAATCAGCCCCAGCATTTT. Translating it yields CASSQGGNQPQHF.

This sequence joins TRBV5-4 and TRBJ2-7; 8 bases line up with TRBD1. Trimming removed 4 bases from V and 5 bases from J; junction bases left unmatched: 8. CDR1 and CDR2 (germline): SGHNT, YYREEE (reference sequence). The CDR3 runs 14 residues. The CDR3 spells CASSRTGKVDEQYF. CDR3 DNA: TGTGCCAGCAGCCGGACAGGGAAGGTGGACGAGCAGTACTTC.

J is TRBJ2-1 and V is TRBV7-7, with a tentative D call TRBD2 (7 bases). V was trimmed by 5 bases and J by 5 bases, leaving 22 bases between them. CDR3 size: 17 residues. Germline loops: CDR1 SSHAT, CDR2 FNYEAQ (reference sequence). The CDR3: CASSPRRGAGTNNEQFF. The CDR3 DNA reads TGTGCCAGCAGCCCGCGGAGGGGAGCGGGGACAAACAATGAGCAGTTCTTC.

CDR3 nucleotides: TGTGCCAGTAGTGCAGGGGTCCAAGAGACCCAGTACTTC. The encoded protein is CASSAGVQETQYF. V gene TRBV19 combines with J gene TRBJ2-5; the D gene is possibly TRBD1 (6 bases). Between the trimmed V and J ends, which lost 5 bases and 1 base, there was a span of 8 bases. Germline lookup yields CDR1 LNHDA and CDR2 SQIVND (reference sequence). CDR3 length: 13 residues.

This chain uses TRBV7-8 with TRBJ1-3, with 8 bases identical to TRBD1. Germline V lookup: CDR1 SGHVS, CDR2 FQNEAQ. The CDR3 totals 16 residues. The V gene end was trimmed by 3 bases and the J gene end by 0 bases; junction bases not matched to a gene: 4. The CDR3: CASSFQTGGSGNTIYF. In DNA, the CDR3 is TGTGCCAGCAGCTTCCAAACAGGGGGCTCTGGAAACACCATATATTTT.